This record covers a single T cell receptor beta chain. Antigen: not known. Data came from immunoSEQ multiplex PCR; TCRdb stores just in-frame clones and leaves some out. The table has approximately 100,000 clones, around nine tenths seen once. Germline CDR1 reads SGHAT; CDR2 reads FQNNGV. Trimming left V 1 base short and J 6 bases short, with 15 bases between. The CDR3 has 16 residues. The data are from a study of T cell responses to AZD1222 COVID-19 vaccine. Overall study results and limits: It should be noted that donors were predominantly white British and more often female, and clonal diversity was possibly underestimated. Repertoire sampling occurred only after the peak T cell response.

Sequenced here: peripheral blood, sampled on day 0 of AZD1222 vaccination. V and J are TRBV11-2 and TRBJ2-2; D unclear. The sequence was obtained from an adult in good health. The CDR3: CASSLALVAPAGELFF. The CDR3 bases are TGTGCCAGCAGCTTAGCCTTGGTGGCCCCAGCCGGGGAGCTGTTTTTT.